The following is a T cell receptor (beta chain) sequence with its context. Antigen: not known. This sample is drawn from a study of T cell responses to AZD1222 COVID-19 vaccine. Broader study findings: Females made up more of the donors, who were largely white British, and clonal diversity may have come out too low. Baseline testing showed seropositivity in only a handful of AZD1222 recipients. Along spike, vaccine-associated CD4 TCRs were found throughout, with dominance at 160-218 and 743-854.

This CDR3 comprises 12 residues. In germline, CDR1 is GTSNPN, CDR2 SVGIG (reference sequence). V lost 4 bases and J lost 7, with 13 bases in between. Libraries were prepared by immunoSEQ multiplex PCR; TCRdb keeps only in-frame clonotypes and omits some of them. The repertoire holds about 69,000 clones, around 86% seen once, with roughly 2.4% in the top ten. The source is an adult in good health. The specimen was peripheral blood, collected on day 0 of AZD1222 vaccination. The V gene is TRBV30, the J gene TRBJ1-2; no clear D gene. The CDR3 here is CAWIEVGRGYTF. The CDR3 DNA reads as TGTGCCTGGATCGAAGTGGGCCGTGGCTACACCTTC.